The sequence of this TCR beta chain was determined in a study of tumor-infiltrating lymphocytes in oesophageal squamous cell carcinoma. This clonotype was counted between two and nine times. This CDR3 has 14 amino acids. Trimming left V 7 bases short and J 0 bases short, with 7 bases between. One entry per CDR3 protein, called by TCRdb with MiXCR from the PCR reads. Of roughly 9,800 distinct CDR3 sequences listed, about three fifths are singletons. The source of this sequence is a female donor with esophageal squamous cell carcinoma. The sample comprised esophageal tumor tissue. The chain recombines TRBV12-3 or TRBV12-4 with TRBJ1-6; D unclear. This CDR3 is CASKPSSYNSPLHF. CDR3 sequence (DNA): TGTGCCAGCAAACCAAGCTCCTATAATTCACCCCTCCACTTT.